This paragraph covers one TCR beta chain sequence. Clones were read by immunoSEQ multiplex PCR, and TCRdb kept only the in-frame ones, dropping some. This sample has about 440,000 clones, with roughly 89% found just once. The CDR3 has 15 residues. CDR1 and CDR2 (germline): LGHNA, YNFKEQ. V was pared by 4 bases and J by 1 base, with 13 bases between. This specimen belongs to a study of blood T cell repertoires in COVID-19. Study in general: Some COVID-19 samples were acute and others convalescent; all came from the United States, Italy and Spain.

This clonotype was sampled from a young woman with acute or convalescent COVID-19. The chain couples TRBV4-2 to TRBJ1-1; D is possibly TRBD1 (5 bases). Source material: peripheral blood. CDR3: CASSPNRNSNTEAFF. CDR3 DNA: TGTGCCAGCAGCCCAAACAGGAACTCGAACACTGAAGCTTTCTTT.